This T cell receptor (beta chain) was obtained from a study of CD8+ T cells in alopecia areata (dated by TCRdb to about 2018). Some background on the complete study: To study T cell clonal expansion in alopecia areata, the researchers applied high-throughput TCRbeta sequencing to both the C3H/HeJ mouse model and human patients. RNA was obtained with the PAXgene miRNA kit for fixed scalp, the miRNeasy kit for PBMCs, and the RNeasy kit for mouse skin. On the human side, TCRbeta sequencing was run on scalp tissue and on sorted CD4+ and CD8+ peripheral blood T cells from healthy controls and from alopecia areata patients with either patchy or totalis/universalis disease. Scalp clonality was compared among normal scalp (n=4), patchy alopecia areata scalp (n=8), and alopecia totalis/universalis scalp (n=8). Amplification of TCRbeta CDR3 regions was done by immunoSEQ multiplex PCR using 35 Vbeta forward primers and 13 Jbeta reverse primers.

The library was made by the immunoSEQ multiplex PCR assay. To provide template for TCR sequencing, every sample had RNA extracted and reverse transcribed into cDNA. SuperScript III was used to make first-strand cDNA, primed with a 2:1 mix of oligo-dT and random hexamers. A synthetic immune receptor repertoire was used to measure amplification bias, and any remaining bias was corrected computationally. In the original analysis: Raw reads were preprocessed to remove errors, and CDR3 was defined according to IMGT conventions as the region from the conserved cysteine to phenylalanine. Clonality was computed by normalizing Shannon entropy by log2 of the number of productive unique TCRs and subtracting the result from 1. CD4 or CD8 identity of scalp clones was inferred by cross-referencing scalp TCRbeta sequences with sorted blood CD4 and CD8 repertoires. TCRdb holds this immuneACCESS table with in-frame rearrangements only. Some clones are missing; in checked studies, unresolved V genes explain under half, and the rest has no known cause. The V and J calls and the clone size are those of that table, but D and trimming were determined from the DNA. Across this sample there are about 150,000 clones, with about three fifths seen only once. The ten biggest clones cover 36% of the sample.

PBMCs were isolated by density centrifugation and stained for CD3, CD4 and CD8, and CD4+ and CD8+ T cells were sorted on a FACSAria. Scalp biopsies and blood samples were provided by unaffected controls. The paper's findings and limits, for the study overall: TCR sequences shared between patients were less clear than in mice, possibly partly because of HLA diversity in the patient population. Lesional scalp, especially in alopecia totalis/universalis, showed higher clonality and more expanded CD8+ clones than normal scalp, suggesting antigenic drive. Scalp TCR repertoire analysis is complicated because resident alphabeta T cells in normal human skin are also sequenced, whereas mouse skin is dominated by gammadelta T cells.

Note on this clone: The antigen this receptor binds is unknown. Within one base of it there is no much larger clone, and no base qualities were kept.

The cysteine opens and the phenylalanine closes a CDR3 of 13 amino acids. Kept here is only the CDR3 DNA, which spans 39 bases and is read in frame from base 1. Via the germline V gene, CDR1 is SGHTA and CDR2 FQGNSA. V drops 8 bases and J drops 5 bases, leaving 15 bases in between. This receptor chain uses TRBV7-2 and TRBJ2-5; 6 matching bases give a weak D call of TRBD1. Sequencing was carried out using CD8+ T cells sorted from blood. The source is a human donor in good health. The DNA sequence is TGTGCCAGCGCCTTAAACAGGGTGGAGACCCAGTACTTC. It translates to CASALNRVETQYF.